This T cell receptor (beta chain) was obtained from a study of ipilimumab plus nivolumab after autologous stem cell transplantation. Assay used: immunoSEQ multiplex PCR; TCRdb lists only in-frame clones, some missing. This sample has 9,000 to 15,000 clones; 65% to 75% occur once, and the top ten carry approximately 11%. Germline CDR1 reads SEHNR; CDR2 reads FQNEAQ (reference sequence). V lost 5 bases and J 4 bases, leaving 6 bases between the germline ends. The CDR3 loop spans 11 amino acids. Sequenced material: PBMCs, taken in a trial of ipilimumab plus nivolumab as post-transplant consolidation. The clonotype originates from a male donor with multiple myeloma. The chain links TRBV7-9 to TRBJ2-7, with no clear D. The CDR3 sequence is CASSVNYEQYF. The CDR3 DNA reads TGTGCCAGCAGCGTAAATTACGAGCAGTACTTC.